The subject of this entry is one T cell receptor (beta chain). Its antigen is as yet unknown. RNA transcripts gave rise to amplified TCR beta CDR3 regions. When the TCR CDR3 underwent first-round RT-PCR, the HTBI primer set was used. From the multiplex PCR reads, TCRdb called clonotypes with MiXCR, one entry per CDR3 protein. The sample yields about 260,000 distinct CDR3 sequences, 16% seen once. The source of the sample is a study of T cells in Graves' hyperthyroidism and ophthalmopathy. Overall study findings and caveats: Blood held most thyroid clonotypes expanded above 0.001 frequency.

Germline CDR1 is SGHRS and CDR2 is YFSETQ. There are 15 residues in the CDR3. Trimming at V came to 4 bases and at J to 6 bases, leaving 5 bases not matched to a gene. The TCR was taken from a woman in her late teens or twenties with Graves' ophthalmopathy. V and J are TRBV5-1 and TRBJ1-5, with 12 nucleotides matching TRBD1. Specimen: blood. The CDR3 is CASSPGTGGGQPQHF. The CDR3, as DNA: TGCGCCAGCAGCCCGGGGACAGGGGGCGGTCAGCCCCAGCATTTT.